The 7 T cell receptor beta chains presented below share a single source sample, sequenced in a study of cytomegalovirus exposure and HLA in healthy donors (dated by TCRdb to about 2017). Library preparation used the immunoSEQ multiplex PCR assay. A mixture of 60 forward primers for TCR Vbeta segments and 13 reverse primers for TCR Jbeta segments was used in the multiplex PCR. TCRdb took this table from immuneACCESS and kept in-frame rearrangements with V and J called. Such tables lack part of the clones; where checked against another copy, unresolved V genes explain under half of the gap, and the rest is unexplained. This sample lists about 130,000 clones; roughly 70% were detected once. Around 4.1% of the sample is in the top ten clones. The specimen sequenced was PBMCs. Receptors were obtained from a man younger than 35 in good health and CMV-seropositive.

The CDR3 reads CASSQGYGEGEQYF. In DNA form, the CDR3 reads TGTGCCAGCAGCCAAGGATACGGGGAAGGCGAGCAGTACTTC. The rearrangement links TRBV4-2 to TRBJ2-7, with D maybe TRBD2 (5 bases). The CDR3 consists of 14 residues. Trimming removed 1 base from V and 6 bases from J, with 13 bases in between. CDR1 is LGHNA and CDR2 is YNFKEQ in the germline V gene.

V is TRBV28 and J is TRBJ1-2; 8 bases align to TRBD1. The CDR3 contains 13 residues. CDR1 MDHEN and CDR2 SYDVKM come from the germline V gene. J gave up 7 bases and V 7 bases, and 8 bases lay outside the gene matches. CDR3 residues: CASKNQGAVGYTF. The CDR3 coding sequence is TGTGCCAGCAAGAATCAGGGGGCAGTTGGCTACACCTTC.

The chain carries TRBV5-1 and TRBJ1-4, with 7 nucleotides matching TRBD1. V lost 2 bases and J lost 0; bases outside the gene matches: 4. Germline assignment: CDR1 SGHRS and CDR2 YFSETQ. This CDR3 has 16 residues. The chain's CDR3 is CASSFTGTATNEKLFF. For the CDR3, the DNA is TGCGCCAGCAGCTTTACCGGGACAGCAACTAATGAAAAACTGTTTTTT.

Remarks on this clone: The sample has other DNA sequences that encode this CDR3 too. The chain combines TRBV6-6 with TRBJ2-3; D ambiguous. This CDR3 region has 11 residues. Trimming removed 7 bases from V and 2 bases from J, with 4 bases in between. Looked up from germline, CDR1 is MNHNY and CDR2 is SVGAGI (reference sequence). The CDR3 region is CASTNTDTQYF. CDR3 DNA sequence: TGTGCCAGCACAAACACAGATACGCAGTATTTT.

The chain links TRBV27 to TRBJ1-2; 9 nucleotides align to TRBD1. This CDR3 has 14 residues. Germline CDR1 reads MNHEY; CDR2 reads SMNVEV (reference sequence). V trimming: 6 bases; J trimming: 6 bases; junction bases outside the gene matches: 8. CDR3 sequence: CASSPDRGIDGYTF. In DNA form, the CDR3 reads TGTGCCAGCAGCCCGGACAGGGGTATTGATGGCTACACCTTC.

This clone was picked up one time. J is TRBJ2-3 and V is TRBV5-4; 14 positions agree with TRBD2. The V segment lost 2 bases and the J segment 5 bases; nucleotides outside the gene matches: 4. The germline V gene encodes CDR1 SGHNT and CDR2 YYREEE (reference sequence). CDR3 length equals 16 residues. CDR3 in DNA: TGTGCCAGCAGCTTCGGGACTAGCGGGAGTGGAGATACGCAGTATTTT. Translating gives CASSFGTSGSGDTQYF.

The CDR3 DNA sequence: TGTGCCAGTAGTTCCCGACAGGGCCCCACTGGAAACACCATATATTTT. Amino acids: CASSSRQGPTGNTIYF. The chain joins TRBV19 to TRBJ1-3; 7 bases agree with TRBD1. The CDR3 contains 16 residues. V gave up 5 bases and J gave up 2 bases; unmatched junction bases: 9. Germline CDR1 and CDR2: LNHDA and SQIVND (reference sequence). The full variable domain, completed using reference TRBV19 and TRBJ1-3, is DGGITQSPKYLFRKEGQNVTLSCEQNLNHDAMYWYRQDPGQGLRLIYYSQIVNDFQKGDIAEGYSVSREKKESFPLTVTSAQKNPTAFYLCASSSRQGPTGNTIYFGEGSWLTVV.